A single T cell receptor (beta chain) is shown here with its context. The antigen is undetermined. This entry is derived from a study of T-cell reconstitution after alpha-beta-depleted transplantation in children. Overall study results and limits: Roughly two months post-transplant, alpha-beta T cells reportedly originated from several hundred graft clones that had expanded. Newly produced T cells mostly accounted for T-cell counts and diversity one year post-transplant. Day-60 TCRbeta diversity that was high in some patients was derived from surviving recipient T cells and thymic progenitors.

The germline gives CDR1 SQVTM, CDR2 ANQGSEA. J gave up 5 bases and V 7 bases, and 7 bases lay outside the gene matches. This CDR3 region has 15 residues. It was with unique molecular identifiers that the TCRbeta library was prepared. TCRdb reprocessed the PCR reads via MiXCR and lists one record per CDR3 protein. Altogether 800,000 to 1,000,000 distinct CDR3 sequences are present, about 29% being singletons, with the ten largest covering under 30%. The starting material was PBMCs, mostly from graft donor cells, obtained 360 days after TCRalphabeta/CD19-depleted stem cell transplant. This rearrangement joins TRBV29-1 to TRBJ2-1; 14 bases map to TRBD2. This clonotype was sampled from a boy under two years old who had a stem cell transplant for SCID, so the T cells may come from the graft donor. In nucleotides, the CDR3 is TGCAGCGCCAGTAGGACTAGCGGGGGGAACAATGAGCAGTTCTTC. This encodes CSASRTSGGNNEQFF.